This T cell receptor beta chain was profiled in a study of blood T cells in healthy people across ages. Study conclusions and caveats: As age increased, TCR beta diversity per million T cells fell in a roughly linear fashion.

A second roughly 6 to 12 cycle PCR used barcoded and J-beta primers. Each CDR3 protein is one row after TCRdb ran MiXCR on the 5' RACE reads. The data contain fewer than 750,000 distinct CDR3 sequences, 45% to 60% of them singletons. The V and J ends lost 1 base and 1 base, in that order; junction bases with no gene match: 0. Germline loops: CDR1 DFQATT, CDR2 SNEGSKA (reference sequence). The CDR3 runs to 14 residues. Notes on this clonotype: The antigen remains undetermined.

Material for sequencing was blood. The receptor was derived from a woman of 80 years or more in good health. V usage is TRBV20-1 and J usage is TRBJ2-4; TRBD1 agrees at 8 bases. The CDR3: CSARGTGAKNIQYF. In DNA form, the CDR3 reads TGCAGTGCTAGAGGGACAGGGGCCAAAAACATTCAGTACTTC.